This TCR beta chain was captured in a study of T cell responses to AZD1222 COVID-19 vaccine. General observations from the study: The donors showed a predominance of white British ancestry and of females, with possible underestimation of clonal diversity. Only six AZD1222 recipients tested seropositive at baseline. Nearly half of the spike-specific TCRs reportedly recognize variant regions that carry no mutations.

Details on this clone: Its antigen is still unknown.

Assay: immunoSEQ multiplex PCR; the TCRdb copy retains only in-frame clones and omits some. The sample includes 200,000 or so clones, 85% to 95% seen only once; the top ten take 10%. This CDR3 contains 15 residues. Germline CDR1 SGHAT, CDR2 FQNNGV. Trimming cost V 5 bases and J 4 bases, with 15 bases left between them. V usage is TRBV11-2 and J usage is TRBJ1-5; D is undetermined. The sequence was obtained from an adult in good health. The sequencing here drew on peripheral blood, taken on day 0 of AZD1222 vaccination. CDR3 sequence (DNA): TGTGCCAGCAGCCCGGACCCAGGCTATAATCAGCCCCAGCATTTT. Translated, it gives CASSPDPGYNQPQHF.